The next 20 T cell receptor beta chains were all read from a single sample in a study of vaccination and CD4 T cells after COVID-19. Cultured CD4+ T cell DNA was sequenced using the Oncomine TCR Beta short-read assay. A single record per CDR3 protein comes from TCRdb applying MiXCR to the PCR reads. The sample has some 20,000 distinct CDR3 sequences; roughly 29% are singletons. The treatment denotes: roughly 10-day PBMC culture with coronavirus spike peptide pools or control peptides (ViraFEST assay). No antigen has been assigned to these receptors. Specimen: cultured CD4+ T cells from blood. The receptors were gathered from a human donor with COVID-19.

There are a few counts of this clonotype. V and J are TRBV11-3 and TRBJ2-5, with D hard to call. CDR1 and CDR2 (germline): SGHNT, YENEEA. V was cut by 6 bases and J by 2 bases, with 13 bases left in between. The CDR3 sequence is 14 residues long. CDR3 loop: CASRVGQPQETQYF. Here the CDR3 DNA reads TGTGCCAGCAGGGTAGGGCAGCCTCAAGAGACCCAGTACTTC.

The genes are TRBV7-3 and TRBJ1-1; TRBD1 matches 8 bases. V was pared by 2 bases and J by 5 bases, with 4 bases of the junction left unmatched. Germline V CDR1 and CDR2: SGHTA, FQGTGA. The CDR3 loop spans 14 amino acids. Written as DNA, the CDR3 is TGTGCCAGCAGCTTACAGGGGGCGAGAACTGAAGCTTTCTTT. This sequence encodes CASSLQGARTEAFF.

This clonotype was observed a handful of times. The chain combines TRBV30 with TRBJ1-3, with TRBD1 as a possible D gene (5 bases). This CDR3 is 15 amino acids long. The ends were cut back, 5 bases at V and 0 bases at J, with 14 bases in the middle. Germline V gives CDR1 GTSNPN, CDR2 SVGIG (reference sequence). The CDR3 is CAWSVKTASGNTIYF. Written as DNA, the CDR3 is TGTGCCTGGTCGGTAAAGACAGCCTCTGGAAACACCATATATTTT.

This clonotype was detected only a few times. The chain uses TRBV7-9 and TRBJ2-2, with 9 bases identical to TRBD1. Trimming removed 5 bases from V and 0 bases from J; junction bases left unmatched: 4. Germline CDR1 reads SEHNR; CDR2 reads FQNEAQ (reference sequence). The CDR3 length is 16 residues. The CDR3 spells CASSHRQGANTGELFF. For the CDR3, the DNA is TGTGCCAGCAGCCACAGACAGGGGGCGAACACCGGGGAGCTGTTTTTT.

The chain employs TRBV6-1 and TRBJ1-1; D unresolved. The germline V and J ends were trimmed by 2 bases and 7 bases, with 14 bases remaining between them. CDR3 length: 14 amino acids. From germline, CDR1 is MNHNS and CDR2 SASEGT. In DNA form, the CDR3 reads TGTGCCAGCAGTGAATTGATCGGGGTTTATGAAGCTTTCTTT. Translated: CASSELIGVYEAFF.

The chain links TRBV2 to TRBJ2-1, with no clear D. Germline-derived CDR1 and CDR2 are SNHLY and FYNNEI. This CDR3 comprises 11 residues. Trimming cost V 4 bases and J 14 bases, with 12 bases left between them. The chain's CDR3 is CASSVLGVEFF. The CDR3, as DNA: TGTGCCAGCAGTGTTCTGGGCGTAGAGTTCTTC.

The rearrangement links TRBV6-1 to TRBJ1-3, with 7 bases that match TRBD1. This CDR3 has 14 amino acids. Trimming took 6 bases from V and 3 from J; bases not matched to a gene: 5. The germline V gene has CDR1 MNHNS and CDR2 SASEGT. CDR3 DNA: TGTGCCAGCAGCGAGGGGGCACTTGGAAACACCATATATTTT. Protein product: CASSEGALGNTIYF.

CDR3 nucleotide sequence: TGTGCCAGCAGCTCCGCGGGACAGGAAAACTCGAGGCATGGCTACACCTTC. This gives the protein CASSSAGQENSRHGYTF. The rearrangement links TRBV7-9 to TRBJ1-2, with TRBD1 matching over 8 bases. In germline, CDR1 is SEHNR, CDR2 FQNEAQ (reference sequence). This CDR3 is built from 17 residues. V was pared by 4 bases and J by 6 bases, with 16 bases of the junction left unmatched.

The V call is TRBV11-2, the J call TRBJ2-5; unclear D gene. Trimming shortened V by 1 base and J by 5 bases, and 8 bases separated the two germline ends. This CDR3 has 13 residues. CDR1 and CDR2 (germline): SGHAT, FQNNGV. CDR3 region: CASSLGRAETQYF. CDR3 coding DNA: TGTGCCAGCAGCTTAGGTCGGGCTGAGACCCAGTACTTC.

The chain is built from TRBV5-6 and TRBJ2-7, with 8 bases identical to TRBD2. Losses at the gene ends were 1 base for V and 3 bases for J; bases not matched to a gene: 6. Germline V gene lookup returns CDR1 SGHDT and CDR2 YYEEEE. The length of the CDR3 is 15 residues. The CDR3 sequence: CASSLRGLVIYEQYF. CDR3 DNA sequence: TGTGCCAGCAGCTTGAGGGGACTAGTCATCTACGAGCAGTACTTC.

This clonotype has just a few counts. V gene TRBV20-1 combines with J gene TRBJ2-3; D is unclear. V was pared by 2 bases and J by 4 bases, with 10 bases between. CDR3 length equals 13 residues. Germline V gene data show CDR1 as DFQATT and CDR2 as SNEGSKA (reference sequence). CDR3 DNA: TGCAGTGCTAGACAACCCGGCCCAGATACGCAGTATTTT. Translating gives CSARQPGPDTQYF.

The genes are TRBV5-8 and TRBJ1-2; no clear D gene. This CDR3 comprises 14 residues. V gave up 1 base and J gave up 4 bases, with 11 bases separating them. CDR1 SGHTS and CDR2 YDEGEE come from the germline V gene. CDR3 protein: CASSLLEGRYGYTF. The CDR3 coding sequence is TGTGCCAGCAGCTTGCTGGAAGGGCGCTATGGCTACACCTTC.

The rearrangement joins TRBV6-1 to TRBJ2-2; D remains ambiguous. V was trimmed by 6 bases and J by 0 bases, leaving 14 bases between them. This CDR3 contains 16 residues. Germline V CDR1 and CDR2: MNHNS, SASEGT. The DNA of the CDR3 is TGTGCCAGCAGCGCGAAGTTCACTCCGAACACCGGGGAGCTGTTTTTT. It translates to CASSAKFTPNTGELFF.

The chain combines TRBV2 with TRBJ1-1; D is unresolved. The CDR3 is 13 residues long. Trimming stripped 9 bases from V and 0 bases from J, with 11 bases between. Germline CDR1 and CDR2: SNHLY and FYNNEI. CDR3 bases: TGTGCCAGAGAGGACGGAATGAACACTGAAGCTTTCTTT. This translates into CAREDGMNTEAFF.

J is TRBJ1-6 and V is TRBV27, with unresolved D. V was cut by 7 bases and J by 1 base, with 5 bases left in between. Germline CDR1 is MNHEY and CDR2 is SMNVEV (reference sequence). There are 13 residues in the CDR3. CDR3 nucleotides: TGTGCCAGCAAGGGTTCCTATAATTCACCCCTCCACTTT. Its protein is CASKGSYNSPLHF.

CDR3 amino acids: CASSRQGADQPQHF. The CDR3 DNA reads TGTGCCAGCAGTCGACAGGGGGCTGATCAGCCCCAGCATTTT. This chain links TRBV6-1 with TRBJ1-5; 10 bases are shared with TRBD1. Germline V gene sequence: CDR1 MNHNS, CDR2 SASEGT. This CDR3 is built from 14 residues. V lost 5 bases and J lost 5; bases outside the gene matches: 3.

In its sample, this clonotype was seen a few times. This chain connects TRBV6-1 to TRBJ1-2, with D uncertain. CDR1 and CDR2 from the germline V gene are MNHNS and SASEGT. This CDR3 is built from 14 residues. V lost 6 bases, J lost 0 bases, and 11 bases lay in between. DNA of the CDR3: TGTGCCAGCAGCGAAAGAACACCTAACTATGGCTACACCTTC. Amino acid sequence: CASSERTPNYGYTF.

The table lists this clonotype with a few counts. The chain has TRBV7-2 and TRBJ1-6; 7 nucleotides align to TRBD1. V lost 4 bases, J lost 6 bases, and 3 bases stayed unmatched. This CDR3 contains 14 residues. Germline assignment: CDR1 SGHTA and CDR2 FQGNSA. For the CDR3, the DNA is TGTGCCAGCAGCTCCGGGACAGTTAATTCACCCCTCCACTTT. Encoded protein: CASSSGTVNSPLHF.

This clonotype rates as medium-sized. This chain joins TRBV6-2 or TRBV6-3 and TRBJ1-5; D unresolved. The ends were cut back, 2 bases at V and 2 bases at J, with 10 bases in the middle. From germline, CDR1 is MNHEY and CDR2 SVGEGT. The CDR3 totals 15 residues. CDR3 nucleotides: TGTGCCAGCAGTTACGTTTCAGACCGCAATCAGCCCCAGCATTTT. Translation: CASSYVSDRNQPQHF.

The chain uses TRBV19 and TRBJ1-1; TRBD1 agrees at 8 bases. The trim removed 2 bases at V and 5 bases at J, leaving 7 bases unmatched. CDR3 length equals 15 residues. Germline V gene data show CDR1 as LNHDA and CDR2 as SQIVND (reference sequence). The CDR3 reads CASSIKGQGATEAFF. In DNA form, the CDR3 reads TGTGCCAGTAGTATAAAAGGGCAGGGGGCGACTGAAGCTTTCTTT.